A selection of T cell receptor beta chains follows, all from one sample in a study of monozygotic twins with inflammatory bowel disease. TCRdb re-called the 5' RACE reads and shows each CDR3 protein once, DNA omitted. Here the sample table reports approximately 330,000 distinct CDR3 sequences. The sequencing sample was made of blood. Receptors originate from a human donor with ulcerative colitis or Crohn's disease, or a healthy co-twin of an affected twin (not recorded which). Each CDR3 is given with its conserved first and last residue.

v_gene	j_gene	CDR3aa
TRBV5-3	TRBJ1-2	CARNGELYLINYGYTF
TRBV7-9	TRBJ2-3	CASSFPRTYTDTQYF
TRBV5-1	TRBJ1-3	CASSLEFSGPSGNTIYF
TRBV12-3/TRBV12-4	TRBJ2-1	CASRRAGGFHNEQFF
TRBV27	TRBJ2-1	CASSFWGQGDEQFF
TRBV7-2	TRBJ2-7	CASSPGGTGNIYEQYF
TRBV6-5	TRBJ1-2	CASSYSDVDYGYTF
TRBV2	TRBJ1-2	CASSEIRGNTYGYTF
TRBV18	TRBJ2-1	CASSPPPGHNEQFF
TRBV6-6	TRBJ1-6	CASSYSGGSSPLHF
TRBV5-6	TRBJ2-7	CASSLANRGAYEQYF
TRBV7-2	TRBJ2-2	CASSLGQGINTGELFF
TRBV5-1	TRBJ2-1	CASSPGLAGGIGDEQFF
TRBV7-8	TRBJ2-5	CASSSRSGEETQYF
TRBV20-1	TRBJ2-2	CSARALTSGSGTGELFF
TRBV4-3	TRBJ2-7	CASSQEDSGATFYEQYF
TRBV28	TRBJ2-7	CARRYRALFEQYF
TRBV24-1	TRBJ2-2	CATSGSSTGELFF
TRBV15	TRBJ1-4	CATSRDEVFATNEKLFF
TRBV5-5	TRBJ2-3	CASSNGPRDTQYF
TRBV5-1	TRBJ2-2	CASKQEPGDGELFF
TRBV18	TRBJ2-1	CASDLTSRSYNEQFF
TRBV7-9	TRBJ2-7	CASSPRTSGRKGGEQYF
TRBV29-1	TRBJ2-3	CSVEGTGLQDTQYF
TRBV6-5	TRBJ2-5	CASRERGWETQYF
TRBV20-1	TRBJ2-7	CSARDPTGYEQYF
TRBV4-2	TRBJ2-1	CASSRNRDRAASDEQFF
TRBV7-2	TRBJ1-2	CASSFDGIYGYTF
TRBV30	TRBJ2-2	CAWSRTPVNTGELFF
TRBV10-2	TRBJ2-3	CASSSGGAFGTDTQYF
TRBV5-1	TRBJ2-1	CASSRDPLYNEQFF
TRBV20-1	TRBJ2-3	CSARKLAGSTDTQYF
TRBV20-1	TRBJ1-4	CSARGRGINEKLFF
TRBV9	TRBJ2-2	CASSWGGSDTGELFF
TRBV12-3/TRBV12-4	TRBJ2-7	CASRKGLDEQYF
TRBV19	TRBJ2-1	CASSPDRVGNEQFF
TRBV9	TRBJ2-1	CASSLTGSLYNEQFF
TRBV7-2	TRBJ2-2	CASSQATGRTGELFF
TRBV28	TRBJ1-6	CASSPPGRGNSPLHF
TRBV5-1	TRBJ2-3	CASSLDGTAPKDTQYF
TRBV5-1	TRBJ1-4	CASKPRERNEKLFF